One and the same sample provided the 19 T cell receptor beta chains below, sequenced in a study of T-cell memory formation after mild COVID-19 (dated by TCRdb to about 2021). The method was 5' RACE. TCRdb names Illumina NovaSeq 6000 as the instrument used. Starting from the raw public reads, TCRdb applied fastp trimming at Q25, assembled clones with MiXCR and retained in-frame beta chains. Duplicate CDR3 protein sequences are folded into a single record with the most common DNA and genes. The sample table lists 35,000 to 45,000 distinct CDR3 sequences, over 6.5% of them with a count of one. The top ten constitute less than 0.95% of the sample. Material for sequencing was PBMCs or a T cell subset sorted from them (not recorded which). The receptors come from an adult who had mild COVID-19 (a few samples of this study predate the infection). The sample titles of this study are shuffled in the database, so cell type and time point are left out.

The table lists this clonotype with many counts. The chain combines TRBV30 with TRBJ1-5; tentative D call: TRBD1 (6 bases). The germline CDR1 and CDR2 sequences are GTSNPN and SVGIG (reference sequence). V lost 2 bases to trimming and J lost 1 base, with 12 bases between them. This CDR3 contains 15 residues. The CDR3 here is CAWSLRGLSNQPQHF. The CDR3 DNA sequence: TGTGCCTGGAGTCTAAGGGGGTTGAGCAATCAGCCCCAGCATTTT.

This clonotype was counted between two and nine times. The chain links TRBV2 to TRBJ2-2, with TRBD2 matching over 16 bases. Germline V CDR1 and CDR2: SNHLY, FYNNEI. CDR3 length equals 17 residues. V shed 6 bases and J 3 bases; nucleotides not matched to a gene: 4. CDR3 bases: TGTGCCAGCAGGAAGGGACTAGCGGGAGGGCACACCGGGGAGCTGTTTTTT. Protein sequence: CASRKGLAGGHTGELFF.

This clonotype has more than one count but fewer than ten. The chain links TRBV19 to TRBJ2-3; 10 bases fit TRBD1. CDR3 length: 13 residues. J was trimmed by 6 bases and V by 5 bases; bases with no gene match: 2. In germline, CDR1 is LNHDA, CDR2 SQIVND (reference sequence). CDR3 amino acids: CASSGQGVDTQYF. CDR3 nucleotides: TGTGCCAGTAGTGGACAGGGGGTGGATACGCAGTATTTT.

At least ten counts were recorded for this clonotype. Written as DNA, the CDR3 is TGCAGTGCTAGAGATGGGGGGGGACATGAGCAGTTCTTC. The encoded protein is CSARDGGGHEQFF. The chain recombines TRBV20-1 with TRBJ2-1, with 7 nucleotides matching TRBD2. The germline CDR1 and CDR2 sequences are DFQATT and SNEGSKA (reference sequence). The CDR3 extends over 13 amino acids. Trimming took 0 bases from V and 8 from J; bases not matched to a gene: 4.

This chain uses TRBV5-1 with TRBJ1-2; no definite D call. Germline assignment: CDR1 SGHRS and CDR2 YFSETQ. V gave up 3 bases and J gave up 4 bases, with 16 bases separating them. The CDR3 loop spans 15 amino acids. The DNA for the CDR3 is TGCGCCAGCAGCTCAGAGACATCGAATAGCTATGGCTACACCTTC. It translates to CASSSETSNSYGYTF.

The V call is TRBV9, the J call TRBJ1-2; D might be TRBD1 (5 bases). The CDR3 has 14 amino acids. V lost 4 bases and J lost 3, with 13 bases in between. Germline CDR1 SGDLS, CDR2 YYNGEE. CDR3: CASSRGTRDYGYTF. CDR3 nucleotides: TGTGCCAGCAGCCGGGGGACCAGGGACTATGGCTACACCTTC.

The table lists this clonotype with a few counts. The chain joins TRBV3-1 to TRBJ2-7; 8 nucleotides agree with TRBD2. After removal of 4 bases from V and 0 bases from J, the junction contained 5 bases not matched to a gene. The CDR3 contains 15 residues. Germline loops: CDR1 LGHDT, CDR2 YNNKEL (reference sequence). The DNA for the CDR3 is TGTGCCAGCAGCCGTATAGCGGGGTCCTCCTACGAGCAGTACTTC. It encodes CASSRIAGSSYEQYF.

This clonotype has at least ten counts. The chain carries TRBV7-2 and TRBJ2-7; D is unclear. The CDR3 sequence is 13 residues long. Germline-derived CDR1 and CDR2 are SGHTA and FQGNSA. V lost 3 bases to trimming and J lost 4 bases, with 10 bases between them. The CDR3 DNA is TGTGCCAGCAGCTTCGGCGGTTCGTACGAGCAGTACTTC. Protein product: CASSFGGSYEQYF.

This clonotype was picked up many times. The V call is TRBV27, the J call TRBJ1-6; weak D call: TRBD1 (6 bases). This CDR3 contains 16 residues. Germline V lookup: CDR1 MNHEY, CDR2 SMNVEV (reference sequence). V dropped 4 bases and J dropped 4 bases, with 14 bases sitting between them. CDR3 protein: CASSSGHGSYNSPLHF. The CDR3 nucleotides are TGTGCCAGCAGTTCGGGACACGGGAGTTATAATTCACCCCTCCACTTT.

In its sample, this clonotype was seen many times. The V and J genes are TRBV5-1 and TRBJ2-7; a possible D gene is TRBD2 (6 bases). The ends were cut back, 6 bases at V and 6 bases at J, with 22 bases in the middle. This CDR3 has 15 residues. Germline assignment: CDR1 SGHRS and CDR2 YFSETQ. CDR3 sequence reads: CASMEGSAAGLEQYF. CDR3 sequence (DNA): TGCGCCAGCATGGAGGGGAGCGCGGCGGGGCTCGAGCAGTACTTC.

The CDR3 nucleotides are TGTGCCAGCAGACCTTCGGGAATCGGGGAGCTGTTTTTT. The encoded protein is CASRPSGIGELFF. The gene calls are TRBV7-6 and TRBJ2-2; D perhaps matches TRBD2 (5 bases). The germline V gene encodes CDR1 SGHVS and CDR2 FNYEAQ. This CDR3 region has 13 residues. Deletions cut 6 bases from V and 7 bases from J, with 12 bases between.

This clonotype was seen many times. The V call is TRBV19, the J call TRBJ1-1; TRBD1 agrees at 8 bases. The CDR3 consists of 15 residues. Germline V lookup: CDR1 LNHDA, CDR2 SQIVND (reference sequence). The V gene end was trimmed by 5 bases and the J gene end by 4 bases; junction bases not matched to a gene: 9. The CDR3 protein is CASSGYRGGSTEAFF. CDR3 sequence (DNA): TGTGCCAGTAGTGGATACAGGGGGGGTAGCACTGAAGCTTTCTTT.

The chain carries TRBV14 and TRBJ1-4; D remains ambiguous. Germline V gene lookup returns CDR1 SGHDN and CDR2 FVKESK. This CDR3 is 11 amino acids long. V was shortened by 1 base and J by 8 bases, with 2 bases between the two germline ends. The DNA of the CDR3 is TGTGCCAGCAGCCAAGCCGAAAAACTGTTTTTT. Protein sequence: CASSQAEKLFF.

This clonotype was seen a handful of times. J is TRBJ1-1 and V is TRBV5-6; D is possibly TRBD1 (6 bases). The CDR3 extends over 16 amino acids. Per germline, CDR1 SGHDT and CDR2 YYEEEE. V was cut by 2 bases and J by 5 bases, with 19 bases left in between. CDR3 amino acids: CASSFQTQGFGTEAFF. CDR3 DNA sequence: TGTGCCAGCAGCTTCCAGACACAGGGTTTTGGAACTGAAGCTTTCTTT.

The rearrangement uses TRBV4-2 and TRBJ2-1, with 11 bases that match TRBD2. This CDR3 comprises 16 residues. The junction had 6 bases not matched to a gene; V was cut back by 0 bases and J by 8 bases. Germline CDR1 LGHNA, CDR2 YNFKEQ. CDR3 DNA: TGTGCCAGCAGCCAAGAACGGACTAGCGGGTGGCATGAGCAGTTCTTC. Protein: CASSQERTSGWHEQFF.

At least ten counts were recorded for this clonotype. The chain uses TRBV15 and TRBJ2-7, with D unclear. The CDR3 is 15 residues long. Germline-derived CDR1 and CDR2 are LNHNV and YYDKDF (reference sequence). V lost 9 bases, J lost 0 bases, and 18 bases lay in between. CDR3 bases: TGTGCCACTACTGTGACTGACGGTCTCTCCTACGAGCAGTACTTC. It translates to CATTVTDGLSYEQYF.

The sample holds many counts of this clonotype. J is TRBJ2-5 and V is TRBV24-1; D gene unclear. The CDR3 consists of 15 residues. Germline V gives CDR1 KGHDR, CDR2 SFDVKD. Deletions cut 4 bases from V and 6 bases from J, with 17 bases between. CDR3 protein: CATSDPLGSVQTQYF. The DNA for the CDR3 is TGTGCCACCAGTGACCCTCTGGGTAGTGTACAGACCCAGTACTTC.

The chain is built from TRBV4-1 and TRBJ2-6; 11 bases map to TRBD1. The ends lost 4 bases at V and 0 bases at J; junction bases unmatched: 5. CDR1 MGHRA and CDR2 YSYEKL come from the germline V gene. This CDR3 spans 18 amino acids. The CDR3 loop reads CASSPRTGGLSGANVLTF. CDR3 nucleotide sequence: TGCGCCAGCAGCCCACGGACAGGGGGCCTCTCTGGGGCCAACGTCCTGACTTTC.

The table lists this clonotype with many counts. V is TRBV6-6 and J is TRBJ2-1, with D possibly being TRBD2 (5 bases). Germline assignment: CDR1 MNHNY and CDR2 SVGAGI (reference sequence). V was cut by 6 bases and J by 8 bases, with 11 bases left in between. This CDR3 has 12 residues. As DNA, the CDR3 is TGTGCCAGCAGCCGGCGGGTCGATGAGCAGTTCTTC. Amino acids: CASSRRVDEQFF.